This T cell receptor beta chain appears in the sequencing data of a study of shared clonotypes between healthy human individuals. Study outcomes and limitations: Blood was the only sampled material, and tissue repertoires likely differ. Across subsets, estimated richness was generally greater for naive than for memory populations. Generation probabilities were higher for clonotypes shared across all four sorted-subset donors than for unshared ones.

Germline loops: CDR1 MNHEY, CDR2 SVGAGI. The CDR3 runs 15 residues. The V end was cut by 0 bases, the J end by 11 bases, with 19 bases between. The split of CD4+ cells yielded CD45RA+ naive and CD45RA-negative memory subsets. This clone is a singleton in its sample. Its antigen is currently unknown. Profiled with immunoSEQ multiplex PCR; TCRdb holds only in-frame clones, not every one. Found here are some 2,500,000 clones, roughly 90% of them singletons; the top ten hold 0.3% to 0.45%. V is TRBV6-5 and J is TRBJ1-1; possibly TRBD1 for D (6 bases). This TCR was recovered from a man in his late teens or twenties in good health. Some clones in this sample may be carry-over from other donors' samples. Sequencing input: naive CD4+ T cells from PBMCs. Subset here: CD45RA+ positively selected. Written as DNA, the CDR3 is TGTGCCAGCAGTTACTCGGAAGTAGTAGGACAGCGGGCTTTCTTT. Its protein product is CASSYSEVVGQRAFF.